Below, 21 T cell receptor beta chains from the same sample are listed, as sequenced in a study of lymphopenia after photon versus proton radiotherapy. Profiling relied on immunoSEQ multiplex PCR, and the TCRdb table lists in-frame clones only, not all of them. Of 25,000 to 35,000 clones in the sample, 85% to 90% were seen once. The source material was peripheral blood, sampled from a patient treated with photon-based radiotherapy. Receptor source: a woman aged 50 to 60 with pancreatic cancer.

The V and J genes are TRBV19 and TRBJ1-4; D perhaps matches TRBD1 (5 bases). Germline CDR1 and CDR2: LNHDA and SQIVND (reference sequence). V was cut by 5 bases and J by 4 bases, with 11 bases left in between. The CDR3 is made up of 14 amino acids. Here the CDR3 DNA reads TGTGCCAGTAGTGTCGGACAAATTAATGAAAAACTGTTTTTT. Translated, it gives CASSVGQINEKLFF. Filled out from reference TRBV19 and TRBJ1-4, the complete variable domain reads DGGITQSPKYLFRKEGQNVTLSCEQNLNHDAMYWYRQDPGQGLRLIYYSQIVNDFQKGDIAEGYSVSREKKESFPLTVTSAQKNPTAFYLCASSVGQINEKLFFGSGTQLSVL.

This chain uses TRBV7-2 with TRBJ2-1; D not certain. V was shortened by 6 bases and J by 2 bases, with 14 bases between the two germline ends. The germline gives CDR1 SGHTA, CDR2 FQGNSA. The CDR3 has 15 amino acids. CDR3 coding DNA: TGTGCCAGCAGACCGCTTGAGTCCCCCTACAATGAGCAGTTCTTC. As protein: CASRPLESPYNEQFF.

This clone has only a few counts. The chain combines TRBV4-3 with TRBJ2-3; D is unclear. The CDR3 has 13 residues. Germline assignment: CDR1 LGHNA and CDR2 YSLEER. The V end was cut by 1 base, the J end by 2 bases, with 4 bases between. The CDR3 sequence is CASSQVTTDTQYF. CDR3 DNA: TGCGCCAGCAGCCAAGTCACCACAGATACGCAGTATTTT.

The V call is TRBV5-1, the J call TRBJ1-1; D is unresolved. The CDR3 consists of 13 residues. CDR1 and CDR2 (germline): SGHRS, YFSETQ. Trimming stripped 0 bases from V and 4 bases from J, with 7 bases between. Here the CDR3 DNA reads TGCGCCAGCAGCTTGGGGGGAGCCACTGAAGCTTTCTTT. It codes for CASSLGGATEAFF.

This clone was counted once. The chain carries TRBV29-1 and TRBJ1-1, with D maybe TRBD1 (6 bases). The CDR3 is made up of 16 amino acids. V dropped 7 bases and J dropped 1 base, with 22 bases sitting between them. The germline gives CDR1 SQVTM, CDR2 ANQGSEA. The CDR3 is CSAYLGGAGENTEAFF. The CDR3 DNA reads TGCAGCGCATACTTAGGGGGGGCGGGAGAGAACACTGAAGCTTTCTTT.

The CDR3 region is CASSPTGTMGNTIYF. CDR3 DNA sequence: TGTGCCAGCAGTCCCACCGGGACTATGGGAAACACCATATATTTT. This chain links TRBV28 with TRBJ1-3, with D maybe TRBD1 (5 bases). Germline V gene sequence: CDR1 MDHEN, CDR2 SYDVKM. V was clipped by 5 bases and J by 4 bases, with 15 bases between them. The length of the CDR3 is 15 residues.

The chain couples TRBV6-6 to TRBJ2-3; TRBD2 matches 9 bases. This CDR3 comprises 14 residues. The J segment lost 2 bases and the V segment lost 6 bases, leaving 3 bases of the junction unmatched. Looked up from germline, CDR1 is MNHNY and CDR2 is SVGAGI (reference sequence). CDR3 sequence (DNA): TGTGCCAGCAGGGGCGGGAGGGTCACAGATACGCAGTATTTT. Protein: CASRGGRVTDTQYF.

The chain has TRBV19 and TRBJ1-4; tentatively, D is TRBD1 (5 bases). CDR3 length: 15 residues. The germline gives CDR1 LNHDA, CDR2 SQIVND (reference sequence). The germline V and J ends were trimmed by 3 bases and 2 bases, with 10 bases remaining between them. CDR3 sequence (DNA): TGTGCCAGTAGTATGCCGACAGCCACTAATGAAAAACTGTTTTTT. It codes for CASSMPTATNEKLFF.

The chain links TRBV7-8 to TRBJ2-2; D gene unclear. Germline V gene lookup returns CDR1 SGHVS and CDR2 FQNEAQ. The CDR3 sequence is 15 residues long. Trimming pared 5 bases from V and 1 base from J, leaving 11 bases between. CDR3 in DNA: TGTGCCAGCAGCGGGCAAACAGTGAACACCGGGGAGCTGTTTTTT. Its translation: CASSGQTVNTGELFF.

The chain has TRBV25-1 and TRBJ2-7, with TRBD1 identical over 8 bases. The germline gives CDR1 MGHDK, CDR2 SYGVNS. The CDR3 has 14 residues. The V and J ends lost 4 bases and 6 bases, in that order; junction bases with no gene match: 8. The CDR3 region is CASSGQGPMREQYF. The CDR3 nucleotides are TGTGCCAGCAGTGGACAGGGGCCTATGCGCGAGCAGTACTTC.

This clone was seen once. The chain recombines TRBV18 with TRBJ2-3; TRBD1 aligns across 10 bases. CDR1 and CDR2 from the germline V gene are KGHSH and LQKENI. The V segment lost 5 bases and the J segment 5 bases; nucleotides outside the gene matches: 7. This CDR3 contains 15 residues. CDR3 nucleotides: TGTGCCAGCTCATCAAGACAGGGGGCTGGAGATACGCAGTATTTT. It is translated as CASSSRQGAGDTQYF.

This clone was found a few times. This sequence joins TRBV2 and TRBJ2-7; 10 nucleotides match TRBD2. Germline-derived CDR1 and CDR2 are SNHLY and FYNNEI. The CDR3 length is 12 residues. V lost 6 bases to trimming and J lost 4 bases; unmatched junction nucleotides: 0. CDR3: CASRGLAYEQYF. Here the CDR3 DNA reads TGTGCCAGCAGGGGACTAGCGTACGAGCAGTACTTC.

V and J are TRBV29-1 and TRBJ2-1; 11 bases fit TRBD2. From germline, CDR1 is SQVTM and CDR2 ANQGSEA. The CDR3 consists of 13 residues. Trimming at V came to 4 bases and at J to 10 bases, leaving 6 bases not matched to a gene. The CDR3 DNA sequence: TGCAGCGTTGCGGTTAGCGGGAGGGGCGAGCAGTTCTTC. Protein: CSVAVSGRGEQFF.

The J gene is TRBJ2-1, the V gene TRBV5-1; 8 bases fit TRBD2. Germline values: CDR1 SGHRS, CDR2 YFSETQ. V shed 7 bases, J shed 2 bases, and the junction held 8 bases outside the gene matches. The CDR3 is 15 residues long. The CDR3 bases are TGCGCCAGCTCCCCGGCGGGGGGCCCCTACAATGAGCAGTTCTTC. Translation gives CASSPAGGPYNEQFF.

CDR3 region: CASIRGVGDTGELFF. CDR3 bases: TGTGCCAGTATCCGGGGGGTAGGGGACACCGGGGAGCTGTTTTTT. J is TRBJ2-2 and V is TRBV19, with 7 nucleotides matching TRBD2. Germline CDR1 reads LNHDA; CDR2 reads SQIVND (reference sequence). Unmatched junction bases numbered 8, after V lost 7 bases and J lost 3 bases. The CDR3 has 15 amino acids.

This clone was picked up one time. The J gene is TRBJ2-1, the V gene TRBV15; TRBD2 matches 10 bases. V shed 5 bases and J 3 bases; nucleotides not matched to a gene: 1. CDR1 and CDR2 (germline): LNHNV, YYDKDF (reference sequence). The CDR3 runs to 14 residues. DNA of the CDR3: TGTGCCACCAGCGGGACTAGCGTCTACAATGAGCAGTTCTTC. Amino acid sequence: CATSGTSVYNEQFF.

The genes are TRBV7-2 and TRBJ2-5, with a possible D match to TRBD1 (5 bases). CDR3 length: 13 amino acids. The V end lost 2 bases, the J end lost 5 bases, and 9 bases lay between the germline ends. Germline V gives CDR1 SGHTA, CDR2 FQGNSA. CDR3 loop: CASSLSGLETQYF. The CDR3 DNA reads as TGTGCCAGCAGCTTATCAGGGCTTGAGACCCAGTACTTC.

V is TRBV29-1 and J is TRBJ2-1; D is uncertain. Germline V gives CDR1 SQVTM, CDR2 ANQGSEA. Deletions cut 5 bases from V and 2 bases from J, with 10 bases between. This CDR3 has 13 residues. CDR3 bases: TGCAGCGTTTGGGCGGCTACCTACAATGAGCAGTTCTTC. Protein sequence: CSVWAATYNEQFF.

This clone was seen a single time. The V and J genes are TRBV7-9 and TRBJ2-7; a possible D gene is TRBD2 (5 bases). Germline assignment: CDR1 SEHNR and CDR2 FQNEAQ (reference sequence). The length of the CDR3 is 15 residues. Trimming took 6 bases from V and 3 from J, leaving 18 bases between them. The CDR3 sequence is CASSFPAAKYYEQYF. CDR3 DNA: TGTGCCAGCAGTTTCCCAGCGGCCAAATACTACGAGCAGTACTTC.

This clone was observed a single time. The genes are TRBV2 and TRBJ1-5, with a possible D match to TRBD1 (5 bases). The CDR3 contains 14 residues. The germline CDR1 and CDR2 sequences are SNHLY and FYNNEI. V dropped 4 bases and J dropped 3 bases, with 10 bases sitting between them. The CDR3 sequence is CASSARADNQPQHF. DNA for the CDR3: TGTGCCAGCAGTGCCAGGGCCGACAATCAGCCCCAGCATTTT.

The chain has TRBV5-4 and TRBJ2-7, with a weak D call TRBD2 (6 bases). This CDR3 is 16 amino acids long. The germline CDR1 and CDR2 sequences are SGHNT and YYREEE (reference sequence). Trimming shortened V by 0 bases and J by 2 bases, and 15 bases separated the two germline ends. CDR3 bases: TGTGCCAGCAGCTTGGTCGGTCGGGGGACCACCTACGAGCAGTACTTC. This gives the protein CASSLVGRGTTYEQYF. Drawing the rest from reference TRBV5-4 and TRBJ2-7, the complete variable domain is ETGVTQSPTHLIKTRGQQVTLRCSSQSGHNTVSWYQQALGQGPQFIFQYYREEENGRGNFPPRFSGLQFPNYSSELNVNALELDDSALYLCASSLVGRGTTYEQYFGPGTRLTVT.